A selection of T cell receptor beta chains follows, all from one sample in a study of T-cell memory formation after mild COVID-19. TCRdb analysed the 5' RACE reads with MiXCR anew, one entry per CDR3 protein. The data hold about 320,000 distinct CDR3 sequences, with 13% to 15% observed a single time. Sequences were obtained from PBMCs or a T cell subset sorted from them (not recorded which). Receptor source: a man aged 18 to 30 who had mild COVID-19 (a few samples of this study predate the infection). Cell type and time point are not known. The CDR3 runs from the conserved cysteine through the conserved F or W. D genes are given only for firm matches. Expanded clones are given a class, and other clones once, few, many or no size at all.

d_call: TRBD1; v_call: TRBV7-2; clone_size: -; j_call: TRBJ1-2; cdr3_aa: CASSRTGGKGYTF; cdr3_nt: TGTGCCAGCAGCCGGACAGGGGGCAAGGGCTACACCTTC
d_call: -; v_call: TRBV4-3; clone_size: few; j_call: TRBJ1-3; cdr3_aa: CASGALGNTIYF; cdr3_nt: TGCGCCAGCGGGGCGCTGGGAAACACCATATATTTT
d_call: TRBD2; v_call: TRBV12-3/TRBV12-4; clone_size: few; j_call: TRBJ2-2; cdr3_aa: CASSYPSGGRDGELFF; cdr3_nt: TGTGCCAGCAGTTACCCTAGCGGGGGGCGTGACGGGGAGCTGTTTTTT
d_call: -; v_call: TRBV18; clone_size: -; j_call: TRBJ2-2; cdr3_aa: CASSPSSGTGELFF; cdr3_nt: TGTGCCAGCTCACCATCTAGTGGCACCGGGGAGCTGTTTTTT
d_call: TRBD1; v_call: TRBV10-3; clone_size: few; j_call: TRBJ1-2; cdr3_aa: CATRDSANYGYTF; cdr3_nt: TGTGCCACTCGGGACAGCGCTAACTATGGCTACACCTTC
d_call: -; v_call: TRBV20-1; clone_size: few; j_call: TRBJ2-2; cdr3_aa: CSARDFAGSGELFF; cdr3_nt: TGCAGTGCTAGAGATTTTGCAGGGTCCGGGGAGCTGTTTTTT
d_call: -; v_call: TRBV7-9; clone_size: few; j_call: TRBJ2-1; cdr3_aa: CASSPSRGASYNEQFF; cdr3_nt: TGTGCCAGCAGCCCCAGCCGGGGGGCCTCCTACAATGAGCAGTTCTTC
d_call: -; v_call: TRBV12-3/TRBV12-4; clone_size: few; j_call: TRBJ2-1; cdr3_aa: CASSFRDNEQFF; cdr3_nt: TGTGCCAGCAGTTTCCGGGACAATGAGCAGTTCTTC
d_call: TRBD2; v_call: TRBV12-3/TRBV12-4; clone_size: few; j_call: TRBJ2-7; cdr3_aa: CATTRGGSSYEQYF; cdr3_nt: TGTGCCACTACCCGGGGGGGGAGCTCCTACGAGCAGTACTTC
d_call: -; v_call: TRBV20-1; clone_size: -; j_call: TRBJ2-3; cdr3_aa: CSARNRLGGTDTQYF; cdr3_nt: TGCAGTGCTAGAAACCGACTGGGGGGCACAGATACGCAGTATTTT
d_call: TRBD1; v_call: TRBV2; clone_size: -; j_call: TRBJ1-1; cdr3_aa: CATGPGQLEAFF; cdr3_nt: TGTGCCACGGGACCGGGACAGCTTGAAGCTTTCTTT
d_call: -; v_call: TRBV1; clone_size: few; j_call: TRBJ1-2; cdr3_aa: CTSSQVGGSGYTF; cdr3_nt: TGCACCAGCAGCCAAGTGGGGGGAAGTGGCTACACCTTC
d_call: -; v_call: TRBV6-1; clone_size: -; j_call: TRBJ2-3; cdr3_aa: CASRRLGTSTDTQYF; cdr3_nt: TGTGCCAGCAGGCGGCTCGGGACTAGCACAGATACGCAGTATTTT
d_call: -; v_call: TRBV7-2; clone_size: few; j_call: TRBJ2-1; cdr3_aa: CASLRGGGNEQFF; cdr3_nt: TGTGCCAGCTTGAGGGGGGGCGGCAATGAGCAGTTCTTC
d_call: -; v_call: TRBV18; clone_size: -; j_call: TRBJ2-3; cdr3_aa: CASSQGQGDTQYF; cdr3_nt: TGTGCCAGCTCACAGGGGCAAGGAGATACGCAGTATTTT
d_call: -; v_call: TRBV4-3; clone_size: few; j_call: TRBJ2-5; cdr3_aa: CASSQDTFRTQYF; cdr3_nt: TGCGCCAGCAGCCAAGATACCTTTAGGACCCAGTACTTC
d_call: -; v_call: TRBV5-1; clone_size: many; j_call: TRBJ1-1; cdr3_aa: CASKTPQGTEAFF; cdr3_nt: TGCGCCAGCAAAACGCCCCAGGGGACTGAAGCTTTCTTT
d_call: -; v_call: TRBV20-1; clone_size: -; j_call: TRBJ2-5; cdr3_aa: CSASIPTETQYF; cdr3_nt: TGCAGTGCTAGTATACCCACAGAGACCCAGTACTTC
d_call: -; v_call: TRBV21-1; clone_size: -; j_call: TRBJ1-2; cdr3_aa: CASSKVGIDARGASYYGYTF; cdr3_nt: TGTGCCAGCAGCAAAGTGGGTATCGACGCACGCGGGGCCTCCTACTATGGCTACACCTTC
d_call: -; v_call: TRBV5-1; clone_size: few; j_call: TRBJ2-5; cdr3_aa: CASSWTRERETQYF; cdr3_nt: TGCGCCAGCAGCTGGACCCGAGAGAGAGAGACCCAGTACTTC
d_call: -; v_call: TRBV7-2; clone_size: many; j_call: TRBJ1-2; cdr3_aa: CASSLVFKKVTGLNYGYTF; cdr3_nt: TGTGCCAGCAGCTTAGTGTTTAAGAAGGTGACAGGTCTTAACTATGGCTACACCTTC
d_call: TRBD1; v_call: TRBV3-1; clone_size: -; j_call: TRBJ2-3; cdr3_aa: CASSHSGDREDTQYF; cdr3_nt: TGTGCCAGCAGCCACTCTGGGGACAGGGAAGATACGCAGTATTTT
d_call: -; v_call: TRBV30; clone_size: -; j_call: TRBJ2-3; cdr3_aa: CAWSDRDTQYF; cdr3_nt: TGTGCCTGGAGTGATAGAGATACGCAGTATTTT
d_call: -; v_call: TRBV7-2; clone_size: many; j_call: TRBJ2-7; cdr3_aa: CASSLPSGANEQYF; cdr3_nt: TGTGCCAGCAGCCTCCCCTCGGGAGCCAACGAGCAGTACTTC
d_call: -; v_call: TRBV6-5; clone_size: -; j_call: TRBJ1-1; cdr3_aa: CASSYGTVSAEAFF; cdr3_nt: TGTGCCAGCAGTTATGGGACCGTGAGCGCTGAAGCTTTCTTT
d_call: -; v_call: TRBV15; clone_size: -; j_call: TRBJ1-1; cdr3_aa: CATSHDNGLVGTEAFF; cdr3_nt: TGTGCCACCAGCCACGACAATGGACTTGTCGGAACTGAAGCTTTCTTT
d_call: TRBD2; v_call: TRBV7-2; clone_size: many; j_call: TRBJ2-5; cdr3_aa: CASSFSGGALETQYF; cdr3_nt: TGTGCCAGCAGCTTTAGCGGGGGGGCCCTGGAGACCCAGTACTTC
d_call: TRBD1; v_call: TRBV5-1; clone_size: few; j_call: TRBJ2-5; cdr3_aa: CASSFGTGRRETQYF; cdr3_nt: TGCGCCAGCAGCTTCGGGACAGGACGAAGGGAGACCCAGTACTTC
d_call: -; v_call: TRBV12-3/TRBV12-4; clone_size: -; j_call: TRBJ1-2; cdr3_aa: CASSFTNYGYTF; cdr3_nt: TGTGCCAGCAGTTTCACTAACTATGGCTACACCTTC
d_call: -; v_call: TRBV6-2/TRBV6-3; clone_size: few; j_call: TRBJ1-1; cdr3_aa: CATSPSANTEAFF; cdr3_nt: TGTGCCACCTCCCCCAGTGCGAACACTGAAGCTTTCTTT
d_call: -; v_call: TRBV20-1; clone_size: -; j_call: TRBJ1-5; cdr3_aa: CSASDSRRGQPQHF; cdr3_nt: TGCAGTGCTTCCGACAGCCGAAGGGGTCAGCCCCAGCATTTT
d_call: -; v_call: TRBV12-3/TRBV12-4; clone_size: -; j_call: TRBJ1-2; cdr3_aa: CASSSVTGGTNYGYTF; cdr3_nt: TGTGCCAGCAGTTCTGTTACGGGGGGTACTAACTATGGCTACACCTTC
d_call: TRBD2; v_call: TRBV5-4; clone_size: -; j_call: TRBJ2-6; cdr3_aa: CASTDFSAGAPSGANVLTF; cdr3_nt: TGTGCCAGCACGGATTTCTCAGCGGGGGCTCCCTCTGGGGCCAACGTCCTGACTTTC
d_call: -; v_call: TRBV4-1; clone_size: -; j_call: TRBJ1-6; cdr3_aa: CASSRNRDTNSPLHF; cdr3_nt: TGCGCCAGCAGCCGGAACCGGGACACTAATTCACCCCTCCACTTT
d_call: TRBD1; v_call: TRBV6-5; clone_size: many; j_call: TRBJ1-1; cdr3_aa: CASSYGGTASTEAFF; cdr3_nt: TGTGCCAGCAGTTACGGCGGGACAGCTAGCACTGAAGCTTTCTTT
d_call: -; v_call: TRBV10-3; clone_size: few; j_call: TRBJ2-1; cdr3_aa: CAAHKGEAYNEQFF; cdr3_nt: TGTGCCGCTCACAAGGGGGAGGCCTACAATGAGCAGTTCTTC
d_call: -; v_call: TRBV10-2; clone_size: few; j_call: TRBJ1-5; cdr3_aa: CASTVTAYQPQHF; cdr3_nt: TGCGCCAGCACCGTAACTGCATATCAGCCCCAGCATTTT
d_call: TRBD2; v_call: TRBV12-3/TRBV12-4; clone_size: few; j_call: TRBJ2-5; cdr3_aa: CASSFGGGLYQETQYF; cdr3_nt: TGTGCCAGCAGTTTCGGGGGGGGCCTCTACCAAGAGACCCAGTACTTC
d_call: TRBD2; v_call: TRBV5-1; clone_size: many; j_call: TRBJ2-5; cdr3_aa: CASRPQTSGTQETQYF; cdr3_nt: TGCGCCAGCAGACCCCAGACTAGCGGAACACAAGAGACCCAGTACTTC
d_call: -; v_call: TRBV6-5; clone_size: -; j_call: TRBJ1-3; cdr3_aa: CASRYGLSDTIYF; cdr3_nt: TGTGCCAGCAGATACGGACTGTCGGACACCATATATTTT
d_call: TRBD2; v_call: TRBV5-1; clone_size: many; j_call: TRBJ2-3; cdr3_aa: CASSRLAGADTQYF; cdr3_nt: TGCGCCAGCAGCCGACTAGCGGGGGCAGATACGCAGTATTTT
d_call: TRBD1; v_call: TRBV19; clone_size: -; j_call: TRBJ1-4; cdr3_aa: CASSIRAGTVNEKLFF; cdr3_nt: TGTGCCAGTAGTATTCGTGCGGGGACAGTTAATGAAAAACTGTTTTTT
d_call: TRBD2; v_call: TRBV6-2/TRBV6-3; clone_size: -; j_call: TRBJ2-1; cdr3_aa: CASRTGGSHSGGQFF; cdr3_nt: TGTGCCAGCAGGACCGGGGGGTCCCACTCCGGGGGGCAGTTCTTC
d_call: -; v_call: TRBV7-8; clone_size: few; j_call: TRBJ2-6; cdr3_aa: CASSLGARGTGANVLTF; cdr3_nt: TGTGCCAGCAGCTTAGGGGCCAGGGGTACTGGGGCCAACGTCCTGACTTTC
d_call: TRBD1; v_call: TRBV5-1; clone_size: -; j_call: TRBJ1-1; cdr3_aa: CASSHGQGVYEAFF; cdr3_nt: TGCGCCAGCAGCCACGGACAGGGGGTGTATGAAGCTTTCTTT
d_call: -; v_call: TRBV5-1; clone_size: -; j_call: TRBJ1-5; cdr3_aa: CASSWEGHQPQHF; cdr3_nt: TGCGCCAGCAGCTGGGAAGGTCATCAGCCCCAGCATTTT
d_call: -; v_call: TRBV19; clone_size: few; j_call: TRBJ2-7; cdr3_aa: CASSIGNGISYEQYF; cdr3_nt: TGTGCCAGTAGTATAGGAAACGGAATCTCCTACGAGCAGTACTTC
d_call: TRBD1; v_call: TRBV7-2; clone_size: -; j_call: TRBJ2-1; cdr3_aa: CASSPRTGDYEQFF; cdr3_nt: TGTGCCAGCAGCCCGCGGACAGGGGACTATGAGCAGTTCTTC
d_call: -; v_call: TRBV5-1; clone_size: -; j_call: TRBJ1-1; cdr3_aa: CASSLVGWTEAFF; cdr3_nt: TGCGCCAGCAGCTTGGTGGGGTGGACTGAAGCTTTCTTT
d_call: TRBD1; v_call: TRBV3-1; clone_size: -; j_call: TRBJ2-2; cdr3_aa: CASSQDVTGAAGELFF; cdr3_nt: TGTGCCAGCAGCCAAGACGTCACAGGGGCGGCCGGGGAGCTGTTTTTT
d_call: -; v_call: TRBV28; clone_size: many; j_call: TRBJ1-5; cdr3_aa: CASSSADRINQPQHF; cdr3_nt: TGTGCCAGCAGTTCGGCAGACAGAATTAATCAGCCCCAGCATTTT
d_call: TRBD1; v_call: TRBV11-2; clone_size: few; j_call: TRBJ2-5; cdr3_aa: CASRATGAETQYF; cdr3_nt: TGTGCCAGCAGGGCGACAGGGGCCGAGACCCAGTACTTC
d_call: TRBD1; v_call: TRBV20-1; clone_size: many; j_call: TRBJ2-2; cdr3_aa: CSAREGQDSGELFF; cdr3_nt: TGCAGTGCTAGAGAAGGACAGGACAGCGGGGAGCTGTTTTTT
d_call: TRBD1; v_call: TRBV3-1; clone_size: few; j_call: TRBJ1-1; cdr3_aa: CASSPEGTGQGTRTEAFF; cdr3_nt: TGTGCCAGCAGCCCCGAAGGCACGGGACAGGGTACGAGGACTGAAGCTTTCTTT
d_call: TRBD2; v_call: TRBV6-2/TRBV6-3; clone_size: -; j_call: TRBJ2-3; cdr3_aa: CASSQGLAGGPGTDTQYF; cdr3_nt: TGTGCCAGCAGCCAAGGACTAGCGGGGGGGCCGGGCACAGATACGCAGTATTTT
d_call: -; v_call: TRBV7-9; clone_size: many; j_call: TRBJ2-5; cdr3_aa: CASSWDGETQYF; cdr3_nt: TGTGCCAGCAGTTGGGATGGGGAGACCCAGTACTTC
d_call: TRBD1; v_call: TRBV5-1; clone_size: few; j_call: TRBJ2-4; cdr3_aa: CASSSQGGLLAKNIQYF; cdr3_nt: TGCGCCAGCAGCTCGCAAGGGGGCCTACTAGCCAAAAACATTCAGTACTTC
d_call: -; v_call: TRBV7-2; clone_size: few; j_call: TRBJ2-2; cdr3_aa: CASSSLAENTGELFF; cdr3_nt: TGTGCCAGCAGCTCACTAGCTGAGAACACCGGGGAGCTGTTTTTT
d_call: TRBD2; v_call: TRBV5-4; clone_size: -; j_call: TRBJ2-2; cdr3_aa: CASSLGPSGGDTGELFF; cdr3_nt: TGTGCCAGCAGCTTGGGGCCTAGCGGGGGGGACACCGGGGAGCTGTTTTTT